Presented here are 24 T cell receptor beta chains from one specimen sequenced in a study of cytomegalovirus exposure and HLA in healthy donors. The PCR used 60 Vbeta and 13 Jbeta primers. The protocol was immunoSEQ multiplex PCR, while the TCRdb copy is restricted to in-frame clones and leaves out a portion. The top ten hold roughly 1.3% of the sample, which has over 150,000 clones, more than 65% seen once. The sequenced sample was PBMCs. The receptors shown here come from a woman in her forties or fifties in good health and CMV-seronegative.

Only one count was recorded for this clone. V usage is TRBV7-2 and J usage is TRBJ2-3; 11 nucleotides agree with TRBD2. CDR1 is SGHTA, CDR2 FQGNSA, per germline. V shed 4 bases, J shed 0 bases, and the junction held 3 bases outside the gene matches. This CDR3 has 16 residues. CDR3 sequence reads: CASSSSGGFSTDTQYF. CDR3 sequence (DNA): TGTGCCAGCAGCTCTAGCGGGGGGTTTAGCACAGATACGCAGTATTTT.

This chain connects TRBV28 to TRBJ1-2; tentative D call: TRBD1 (5 bases). CDR3 length: 20 residues. CDR1 and CDR2 from the germline V gene are MDHEN and SYDVKM. Trimming stripped 6 bases from V and 2 bases from J, with 31 bases between. Written as DNA, the CDR3 is TGTGCCAGCAGCTCCCCACAAGGCGGACACCGGTCGCGGTCCAACTATGGCTACACCTTC. Amino acid sequence: CASSSPQGGHRSRSNYGYTF.

The V and J genes are TRBV10-3 and TRBJ2-7; 7 bases map to TRBD2. Trimming at V came to 2 bases and at J to 0 bases, leaving 4 bases not matched to a gene. Germline CDR1 reads ENHRY; CDR2 reads SYGVKD. CDR3 length: 15 residues. The chain's CDR3 is CAISEGGVSSYEQYF. Here the CDR3 DNA reads TGTGCCATCAGTGAGGGGGGGGTAAGCTCCTACGAGCAGTACTTC.

The chain carries TRBV19 and TRBJ1-5; 7 bases line up with TRBD1. The trim removed 6 bases at V and 5 bases at J, leaving 7 bases unmatched. CDR1 is LNHDA, CDR2 SQIVND, per germline (reference sequence). The CDR3 loop spans 14 amino acids. The CDR3 region is CASRKGQIDQPQHF. CDR3 DNA: TGTGCCAGTAGAAAGGGACAGATAGATCAGCCCCAGCATTTT.

The chain joins TRBV2 to TRBJ1-1; TRBD1 aligns across 7 bases. With V trimmed by 4 bases and J by 3 bases, 2 bases remained unmatched. This CDR3 region has 13 residues. Germline values: CDR1 SNHLY, CDR2 FYNNEI. As DNA, the CDR3 is TGTGCCAGCAGTGGACAGGGCCACACTGAAGCTTTCTTT. Translation: CASSGQGHTEAFF.

Comments on this clone: Distinct nucleotide sequences in the sample also encode this CDR3. This chain joins TRBV5-4 and TRBJ2-7; 11 bases map to TRBD2. Germline V gives CDR1 SGHNT, CDR2 YYREEE (reference sequence). The CDR3 runs 15 residues. The trim removed 5 bases at V and 0 bases at J, leaving 4 bases unmatched. CDR3 coding DNA: TGTGCCAGCAGTTTGACTAGCGGGGTCTCCTACGAGCAGTACTTC. Translation gives CASSLTSGVSYEQYF.

In the case of this clone: Other nucleotide sequences in the sample specify the same CDR3. This chain joins TRBV9 and TRBJ2-7; possibly TRBD1 for D (6 bases). The length of the CDR3 is 14 residues. V dropped 3 bases and J dropped 4 bases, with 14 bases sitting between them. The V gene's germline CDR1 is SGDLS and CDR2 YYNGEE. In DNA, the CDR3 is TGTGCCAGCAGCGCTGGGGACACGGGTTACGAGCAGTACTTC. Its protein is CASSAGDTGYEQYF.

The rearrangement uses TRBV27 and TRBJ1-5; 7 nucleotides agree with TRBD1. This CDR3 is 15 amino acids long. Trimming cost V 3 bases and J 1 base; bases outside gene matches: 3. Per the germline V gene, CDR1 is MNHEY and CDR2 is SMNVEV (reference sequence). The CDR3 is CASSFDRVSNQPQHF. For the CDR3, the DNA is TGTGCCAGCAGTTTCGACAGGGTAAGCAATCAGCCCCAGCATTTT.

On this clone itself: At one of its ends the junction is not consistent with the germline gene, which may arise from a read error. V and J are TRBV5-1 and TRBJ2-7; 8 bases fit TRBD1. Germline-derived CDR1 and CDR2 are SGHRS and YFSETQ. This CDR3 comprises 14 residues. CDR3: CASSPGQGMGRTDF. CDR3 sequence (DNA): TGCGCCAGCAGCCCAGGACAGGGCATGGGTCGGACAGACTTC.

The chain carries TRBV5-1 and TRBJ2-3; no reliable D call. The germline CDR1 and CDR2 sequences are SGHRS and YFSETQ. The CDR3 runs 13 residues. The V gene lost 4 bases and the J gene lost 0 bases, with 6 bases spanning the gap. The CDR3 here is CASSPSSTDTQYF. CDR3 bases: TGCGCCAGCAGCCCCTCTAGCACAGATACGCAGTATTTT.

The V and J genes are TRBV4-2 and TRBJ1-2; 7 nucleotides line up with TRBD1. J lost 4 bases, V lost 1 base, and 3 bases had no gene match. The CDR3 has 14 residues. Germline V gene lookup returns CDR1 LGHNA and CDR2 YNFKEQ. Here the CDR3 DNA reads TGTGCCAGCAGCCAAGCAGGGACAGCCTATGGCTACACCTTC. Its protein is CASSQAGTAYGYTF.

This clone is a singleton in its sample. The CDR3 spells CASSEFGQNTEAFF. CDR3 DNA sequence: TGTGCCAGCAGTGAATTTGGACAGAACACTGAAGCTTTCTTT. The rearrangement links TRBV6-1 to TRBJ1-1; tentatively, D is TRBD1 (5 bases). The CDR3 consists of 14 residues. Germline-derived CDR1 and CDR2 are MNHNS and SASEGT. The ends were cut back, 2 bases at V and 1 base at J, with 8 bases in the middle.

J is TRBJ2-3 and V is TRBV6-5, with 9 positions matching TRBD2. CDR1 and CDR2 (germline): MNHEY, SVGAGI. J was trimmed by 2 bases and V by 1 base; bases with no gene match: 4. The CDR3 extends over 16 amino acids. The CDR3 nucleotides read TGTGCCAGCAGTTACTTGGCTAGCGGGGTCACAGATACGCAGTATTTT. Its protein is CASSYLASGVTDTQYF.

This clone was found a few times. The J gene is TRBJ2-1, the V gene TRBV4-3, with D perhaps TRBD2 (6 bases). V was trimmed by 1 base and J by 0 bases, leaving 19 bases between them. The CDR3 spans 19 residues. The germline gives CDR1 LGHNA, CDR2 YSLEER. The CDR3 coding sequence is TGCGCCAGCAGCCAAGCCCGGGACTTCCTACCGAGCTCCTACAATGAGCAGTTCTTC. Protein sequence: CASSQARDFLPSSYNEQFF.

V gene TRBV7-8 combines with J gene TRBJ1-1; 10 bases map to TRBD1. Germline values: CDR1 SGHVS, CDR2 FQNEAQ. CDR3 length: 15 residues. V was pared by 5 bases and J by 4 bases, with 7 bases of the junction left unmatched. As DNA, the CDR3 is TGTGCCAGCAGCCTCGACAGGGGGCGTGCCACTGAAGCTTTCTTT. Amino acids: CASSLDRGRATEAFF.

This chain joins TRBV6-5 and TRBJ2-3; 7 nucleotides align to TRBD1. The ends lost 2 bases at V and 9 bases at J; junction bases unmatched: 14. The V gene's germline CDR1 is MNHEY and CDR2 SVGAGI. The CDR3 has 16 amino acids. CDR3: CASSYGAGLIQGTQYF. CDR3 bases: TGTGCCAGCAGTTACGGGGCGGGCCTCATACAGGGGACGCAGTATTTT.

A remark on this clone: The junction and the germline gene differ at one end; a read error may be behind it. This rearrangement joins TRBV5-1 to TRBJ2-5; no firm D call. Germline lookup yields CDR1 SGHRS and CDR2 YFSETQ. The CDR3 contains 11 residues. The CDR3 reads CASRSQEAQYF. The CDR3 DNA is TGCGCCAGCAGGAGTCAAGAGGCCCAGTACTTC.

This chain uses TRBV30 with TRBJ2-5, with 9 nucleotides matching TRBD1. The CDR3 runs to 14 residues. Germline V gives CDR1 GTSNPN, CDR2 SVGIG (reference sequence). With V trimmed by 2 bases and J by 5 bases, 6 bases remained unmatched. The CDR3: CAWSRDRAGETQYF. DNA of the CDR3: TGTGCCTGGAGTCGGGACAGGGCGGGCGAGACCCAGTACTTC. The full variable domain, in which reference TRBV30 and TRBJ2-5 provide the parts outside the CDR3, is SQTIHQWPATLVQPVGSPLSLECTVEGTSNPNLYWYRQAAGRGLQLLFYSVGIGQISSEVPQNLSASRPQDRQFILSSKKLLLSDSGFYLCAWSRDRAGETQYFGPGTRLLVL.

The V gene is TRBV7-3, the J gene TRBJ1-3; no reliable D call. V was cut by 11 bases and J by 2 bases, with 16 bases left in between. The V gene's germline CDR1 is SGHTA and CDR2 FQGTGA. This CDR3 region has 14 residues. In DNA, the CDR3 is TGTGCCGATGTTACGCAGTTCGCTGGAAACACCATATATTTT. This gives the protein CADVTQFAGNTIYF.

Worth noting for this clone: The germline gene is not matched at one end of the junction; a read error may be the cause. J is TRBJ1-6 and V is TRBV4-3, with 9 positions matching TRBD1. Germline CDR1 is LGHNA and CDR2 is YSLEER. This CDR3 region has 15 residues. The CDR3 region has the DNA TGCGCCAGCAGCCGGACAGGGGTTCATAATTCACCCCCCCACTTT. It specifies CASSRTGVHNSPPHF.

In the case of this clone: In the same sample, other DNA sequences code for this CDR3. This chain uses TRBV7-2 with TRBJ2-3; no reliable D call. Germline V gene lookup returns CDR1 SGHTA and CDR2 FQGNSA. V was trimmed by 0 bases and J by 0 bases, leaving 4 bases between them. This CDR3 contains 14 residues. CDR3 DNA sequence: TGTGCCAGCAGCTTAGCCAGAAGCACAGATACGCAGTATTTT. Its protein is CASSLARSTDTQYF.

The gene calls are TRBV4-3 and TRBJ2-7; D may be TRBD2 (6 bases). Trimming removed 0 bases from V and 6 bases from J, with 12 bases in between. Germline CDR1 reads LGHNA; CDR2 reads YSLEER. The CDR3 has 14 residues. The CDR3 protein is CASSQDAGGGEQYF. Here the CDR3 DNA reads TGCGCCAGCAGCCAAGATGCCGGGGGTGGCGAGCAGTACTTC.

CDR3 residues: CATSRGRTGQETQYF. The DNA of the CDR3 is TGTGCCACCAGCAGGGGAAGGACGGGACAAGAGACCCAGTACTTC. This chain connects TRBV15 to TRBJ2-5; D is perhaps TRBD2 (5 bases). CDR1 and CDR2 from the germline V gene are LNHNV and YYDKDF (reference sequence). The germline V and J ends were trimmed by 3 bases and 2 bases, with 13 bases remaining between them. This CDR3 spans 15 amino acids.

The chain combines TRBV28 with TRBJ1-3; 8 bases map to TRBD1. CDR1 is MDHEN and CDR2 is SYDVKM in the germline V gene. V lost 6 bases and J lost 4; bases outside the gene matches: 11. The CDR3 has 16 residues. CDR3 sequence reads: CASSSRTGSVGNTIYF. The DNA for the CDR3 is TGTGCCAGCAGCTCTAGGACAGGGTCCGTCGGAAACACCATATATTTT.